Given below is one T cell receptor (beta chain) in context. V was pared by 4 bases and J by 6 bases, with 13 bases between. The CDR3 consists of 14 residues. Germline V gene lookup returns CDR1 LGHDT and CDR2 YNNKEL (reference sequence). This record belongs to a study of T cell responses to AZD1222 COVID-19 vaccine. Libraries were prepared by immunoSEQ multiplex PCR; TCRdb keeps only in-frame clonotypes and omits some of them. This table has roughly 140,000 clones, approximately 90% appearing once. The TCR comes from an adult in good health. The chain couples TRBV3-1 (or the pseudogene TRBV3-2) to TRBJ1-5; D is possibly TRBD1 (6 bases). The starting material was peripheral blood, obtained on day 0 of AZD1222 vaccination. DNA of the CDR3: TGTGCCAGCAGCCCCGACGGGGGGCTTCAGCCCCAGCATTTT. It yields the protein CASSPDGGLQPQHF.